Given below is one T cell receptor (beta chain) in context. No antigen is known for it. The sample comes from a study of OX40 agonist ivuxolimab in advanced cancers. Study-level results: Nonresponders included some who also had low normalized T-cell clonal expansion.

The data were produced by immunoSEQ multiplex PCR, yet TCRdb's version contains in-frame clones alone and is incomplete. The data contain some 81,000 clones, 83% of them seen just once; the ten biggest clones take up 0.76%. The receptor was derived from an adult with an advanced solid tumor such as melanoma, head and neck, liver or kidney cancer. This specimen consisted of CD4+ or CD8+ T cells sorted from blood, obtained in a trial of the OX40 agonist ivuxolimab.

For the CDR3, the DNA is TGTGCCAGCAGCCTGCGACAGGGGAGGAATGAGCAGTTCTTC. Translating gives CASSLRQGRNEQFF. The V gene is TRBV5-4, the J gene TRBJ2-1; 8 bases align to TRBD1. The V gene end was trimmed by 4 bases and the J gene end by 7 bases; junction bases not matched to a gene: 7. Germline assignment: CDR1 SGHNT and CDR2 YYREEE (reference sequence). The CDR3 is 14 amino acids. Complete variable domain (other parts from reference TRBV5-4 and TRBJ2-1): ETGVTQSPTHLIKTRGQQVTLRCSSQSGHNTVSWYQQALGQGPQFIFQYYREEENGRGNFPPRFSGLQFPNYSSELNVNALELDDSALYLCASSLRQGRNEQFFGPGTRLTVL.